This T cell receptor (beta chain) came from a study of blood T cell repertoires in COVID-19 (dated by TCRdb to the early 2020s). Regarding the research as a whole: The collaborator samples originated in the United States, Italy and Spain and spanned the acute and convalescent phases of COVID-19. The sample metadata nearly always contained a de-identified subject ID, COVID-19 status, age in years and sex. Samples were obtained from the ongoing ImmuneRACE study (first 160 participants) and from approximately 1,200 subjects provided by 6 global collaborators. A freely available public database, intended as a resource for researchers studying the immune response to SARS-CoV-2, is where the repertoires were released. The prospective study material was composed of cDNA or gDNA derived from T cells, B-cell-depleted T cells, or PBMCs. The dataset comprised deeply sampled blood TCRbeta repertoires from subjects exposed to, actively infected with, or recovered from COVID-19. Where available, HLA class I and class II types were taken from metadata supplied by the sample provider and were not determined by assay-based typing.

TCRbeta CDR3 regions were amplified from genomic DNA by means of the immunoSEQ Assay, a bias-controlled multiplex PCR. On the study's bioinformatics: Nucleated cell counts per sample were estimated from amplification of reference gene primers within the assay. To quantify the absolute abundance of each unique TCRbeta CDR3 rearrangement, sequence reads were collapsed and filtered. For each sample, productive Simpson clonality was calculated as the square root of Simpson's diversity index across productive rearrangements. In its TCRdb copy, this immuneACCESS table keeps in-frame sequences only and misses some clones. Where compared with another copy, unresolved V genes explain less than half of these, and the others have no known cause. V, J and clone size derive from that table, while D and trimming were established from the DNA sequence. This sample has under 300,000 clones in its table, and approximately 86% of those were observed once. The ten largest clones take up approximately 7% of the sample.

Study-wide findings and limitations: The quantity of clinical and demographic metadata differed by source and by participant and was supplied without curation.

V loses 4 bases of germline sequence and J loses 0 bases, and the interval between the two ends is 12 bases. From its cysteine to its phenylalanine, the CDR3 spans 15 amino acids. The kept DNA is CDR3 alone, 45 bases in frame from the first base. CDR1 KGHDR and CDR2 SFDVKD are derived from the germline V gene. Collaborating institutions collected whole blood in K2EDTA tubes following their own protocols. Collaborator samples were shipped for TCRbeta analysis as frozen whole blood, isolated PBMCs, or DNA extracted from either sample type. In regard to this clone: This receptor's antigen is unknown. No base-level quality is on record; no much larger clone is a single base apart.

This TCR was sampled from a woman in her 70s with active or convalescent COVID-19. The chain was built from TRBV24-1 and TRBJ2-7; TRBD2 is a weak D gene call, 6 bases matching. The sequenced material came from peripheral blood. The sequenced DNA is TGTGCCACCAGTGACCGGGCGGGGATCTCCTACGAGCAGTACTTC. This codes for CATSDRAGISYEQYF.